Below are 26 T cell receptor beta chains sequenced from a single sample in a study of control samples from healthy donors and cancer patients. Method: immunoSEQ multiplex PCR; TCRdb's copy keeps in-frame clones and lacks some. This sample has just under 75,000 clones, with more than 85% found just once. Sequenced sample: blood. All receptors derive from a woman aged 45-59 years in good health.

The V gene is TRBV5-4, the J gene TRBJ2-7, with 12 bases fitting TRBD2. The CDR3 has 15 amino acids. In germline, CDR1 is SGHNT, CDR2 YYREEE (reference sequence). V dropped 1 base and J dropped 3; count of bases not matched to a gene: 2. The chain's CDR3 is CASSLTGLAGYEQYF. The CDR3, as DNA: TGTGCCAGCAGCTTGACGGGACTAGCGGGCTACGAGCAGTACTTC.

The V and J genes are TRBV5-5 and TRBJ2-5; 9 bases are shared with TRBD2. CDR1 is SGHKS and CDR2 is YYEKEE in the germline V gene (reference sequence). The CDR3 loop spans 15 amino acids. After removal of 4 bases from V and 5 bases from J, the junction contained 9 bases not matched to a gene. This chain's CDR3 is CASSRLGLAYETQYF. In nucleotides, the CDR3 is TGTGCCAGCAGCCGCCTGGGACTAGCATATGAGACCCAGTACTTC.

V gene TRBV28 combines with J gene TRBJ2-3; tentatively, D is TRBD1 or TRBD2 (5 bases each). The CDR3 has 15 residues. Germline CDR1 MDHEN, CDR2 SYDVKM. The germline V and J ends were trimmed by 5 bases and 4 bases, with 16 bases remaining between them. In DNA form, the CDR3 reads TGTGCCAGCAGTACCGGGTGGGGGATGGCAGATACGCAGTATTTT. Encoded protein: CASSTGWGMADTQYF.

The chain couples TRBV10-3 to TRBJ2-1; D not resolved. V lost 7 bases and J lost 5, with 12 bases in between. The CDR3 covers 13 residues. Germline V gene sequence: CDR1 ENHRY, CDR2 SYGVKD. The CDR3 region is CAITLDRNNEQFF. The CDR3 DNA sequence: TGTGCCATCACCTTAGACCGAAACAATGAGCAGTTCTTC.

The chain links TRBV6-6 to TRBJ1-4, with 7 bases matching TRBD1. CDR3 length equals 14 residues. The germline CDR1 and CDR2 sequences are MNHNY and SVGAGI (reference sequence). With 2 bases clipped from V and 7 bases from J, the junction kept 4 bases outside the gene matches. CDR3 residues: CASSYGRGPEKLFF. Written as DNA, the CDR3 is TGTGCCAGCAGTTACGGGAGGGGGCCTGAAAAACTGTTTTTT.

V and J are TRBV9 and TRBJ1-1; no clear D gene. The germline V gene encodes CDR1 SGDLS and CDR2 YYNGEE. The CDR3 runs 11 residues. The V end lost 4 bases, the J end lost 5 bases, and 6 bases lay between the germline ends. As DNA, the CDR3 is TGTGCCAGCAGCCCCGAGACTGAAGCTTTCTTT. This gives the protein CASSPETEAFF.

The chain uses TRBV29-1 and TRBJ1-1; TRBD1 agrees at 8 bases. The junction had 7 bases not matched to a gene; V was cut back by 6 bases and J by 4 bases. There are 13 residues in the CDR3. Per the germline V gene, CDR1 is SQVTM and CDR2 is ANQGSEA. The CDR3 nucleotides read TGCAGCGTCGGTCAGGGGGCTGGCACTGAAGCTTTCTTT. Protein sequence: CSVGQGAGTEAFF.

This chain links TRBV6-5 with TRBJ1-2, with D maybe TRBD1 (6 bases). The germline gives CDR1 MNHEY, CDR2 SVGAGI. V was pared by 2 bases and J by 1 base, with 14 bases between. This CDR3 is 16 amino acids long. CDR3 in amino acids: CASSYVRLGGNYGYTF. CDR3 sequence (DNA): TGTGCCAGCAGTTACGTTCGATTAGGGGGTAACTATGGCTACACCTTC.

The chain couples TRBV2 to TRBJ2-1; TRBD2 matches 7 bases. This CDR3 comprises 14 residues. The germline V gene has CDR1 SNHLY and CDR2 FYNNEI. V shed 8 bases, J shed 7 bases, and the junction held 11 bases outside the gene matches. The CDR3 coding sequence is TGTGCCAGCGGCACGGGACTAAGTCGGAATGAGCAGTTCTTC. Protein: CASGTGLSRNEQFF.

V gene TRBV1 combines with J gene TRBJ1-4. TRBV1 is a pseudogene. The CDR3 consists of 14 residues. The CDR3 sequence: CTSSLGTTNEKLFF. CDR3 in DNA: TGCACCAGCAGTCTCGGGACAACTAATGAAAAACTGTTTTTT.

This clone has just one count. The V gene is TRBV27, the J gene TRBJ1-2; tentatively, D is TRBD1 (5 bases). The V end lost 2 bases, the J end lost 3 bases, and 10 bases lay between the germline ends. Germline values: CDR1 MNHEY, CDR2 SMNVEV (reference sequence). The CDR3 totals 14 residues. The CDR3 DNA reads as TGTGCCAGCAGTTTACAGGTGGGGGACTATGGCTACACCTTC. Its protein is CASSLQVGDYGYTF.

CDR3 nucleotide sequence: TGTGCCAGCAGTTTACATGCACAGGGAAACCGGCAGTACTTC. Translation gives CASSLHAQGNRQYF. The rearrangement joins TRBV28 to TRBJ2-7; maybe TRBD1 (6 bases). Germline V gene sequence: CDR1 MDHEN, CDR2 SYDVKM. The CDR3 has 14 residues. Deletions cut 2 bases from V and 9 bases from J, with 17 bases between.

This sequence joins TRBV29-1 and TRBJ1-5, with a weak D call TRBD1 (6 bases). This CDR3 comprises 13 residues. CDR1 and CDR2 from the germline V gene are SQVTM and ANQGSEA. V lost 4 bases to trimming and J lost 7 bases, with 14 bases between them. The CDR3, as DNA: TGCAGCGTTGTCACTCAGGGGTCCCAGCCCCAGCATTTT. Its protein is CSVVTQGSQPQHF.

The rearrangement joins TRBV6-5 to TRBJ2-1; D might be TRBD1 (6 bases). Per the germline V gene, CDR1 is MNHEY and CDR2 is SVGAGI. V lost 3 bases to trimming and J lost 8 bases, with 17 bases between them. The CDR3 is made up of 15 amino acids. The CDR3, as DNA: TGTGCCAGCAGTTATAAAGGACAGCCCCACGATGAGCAGTTCTTC. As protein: CASSYKGQPHDEQFF.

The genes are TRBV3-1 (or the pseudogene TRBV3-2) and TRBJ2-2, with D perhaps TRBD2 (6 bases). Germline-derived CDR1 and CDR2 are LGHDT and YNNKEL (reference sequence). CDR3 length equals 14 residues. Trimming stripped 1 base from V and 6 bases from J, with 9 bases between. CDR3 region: CASSQAPGAGELFF. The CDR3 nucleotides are TGTGCCAGCAGCCAAGCGCCGGGGGCCGGGGAGCTGTTTTTT.

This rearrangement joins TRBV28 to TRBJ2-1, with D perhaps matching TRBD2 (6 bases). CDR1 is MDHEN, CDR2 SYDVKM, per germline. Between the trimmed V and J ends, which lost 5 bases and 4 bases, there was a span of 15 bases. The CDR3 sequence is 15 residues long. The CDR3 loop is CASSGTAAFYNEQFF. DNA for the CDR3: TGTGCCAGCAGTGGGACTGCCGCCTTTTACAATGAGCAGTTCTTC.

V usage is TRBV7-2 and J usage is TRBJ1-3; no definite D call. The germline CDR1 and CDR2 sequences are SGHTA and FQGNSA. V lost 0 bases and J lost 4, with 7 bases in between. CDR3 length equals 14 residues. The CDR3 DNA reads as TGTGCCAGCAGCTTAGCAGGGATGGGAAACACCATATATTTT. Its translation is CASSLAGMGNTIYF. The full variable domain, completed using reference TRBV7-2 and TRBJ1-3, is GAGVSQSPSNKVTEKGKDVELRCDPISGHTALYWYRQSLGQGLEFLIYFQGNSAPDKSGLPSDRFSAERTGGSVSTLTIQRTQQEDSAVYLCASSLAGMGNTIYFGEGSWLTVV.

The CDR3 reads CASSKRRLPTGSVVGNQPQHF. CDR3 in DNA: TGTGCCAGCAGCAAACGAAGATTACCTACAGGGTCGGTTGTGGGCAATCAGCCCCAGCATTTT. The chain recombines TRBV21-1 with TRBJ1-5; the table names TRBD1, a call not compared with the DNA. TRBV21-1 is flagged as a pseudogene. This CDR3 has 21 amino acids.

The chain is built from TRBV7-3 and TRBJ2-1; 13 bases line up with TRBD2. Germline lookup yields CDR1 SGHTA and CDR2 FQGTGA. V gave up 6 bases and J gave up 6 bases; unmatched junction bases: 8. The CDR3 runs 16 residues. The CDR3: CASRPGGLAGVNEQFF. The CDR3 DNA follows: TGTGCCAGCAGACCCGGAGGACTAGCGGGAGTCAATGAGCAGTTCTTC. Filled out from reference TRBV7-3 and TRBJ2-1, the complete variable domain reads GAGVSQTPSNKVTEKGKYVELRCDPISGHTALYWYRQSLGQGPEFLIYFQGTGAADDSGLPNDRFFAVRPEGSVSTLKIQRTERGDSAVYLCASRPGGLAGVNEQFFGPGTRLTVL.

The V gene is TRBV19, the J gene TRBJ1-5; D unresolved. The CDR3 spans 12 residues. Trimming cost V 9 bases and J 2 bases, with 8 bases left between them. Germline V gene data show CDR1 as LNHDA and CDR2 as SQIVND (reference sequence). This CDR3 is CASRVGNQPQHF. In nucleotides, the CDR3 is TGTGCCAGCAGAGTTGGCAATCAGCCCCAGCATTTT.

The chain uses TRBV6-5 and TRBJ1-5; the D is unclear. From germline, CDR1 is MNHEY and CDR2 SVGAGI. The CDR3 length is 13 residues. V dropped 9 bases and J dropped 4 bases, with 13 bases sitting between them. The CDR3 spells CASCFELNQPQHF. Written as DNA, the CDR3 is TGTGCCAGTTGTTTCGAACTAAATCAGCCCCAGCATTTT.

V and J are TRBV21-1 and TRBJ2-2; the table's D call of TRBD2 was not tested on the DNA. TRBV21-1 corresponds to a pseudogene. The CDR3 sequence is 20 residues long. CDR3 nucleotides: TGTGCCAGCAGCAGGGGCAGGGGGACTAGCGGGAGCTATGACACCGGGGAGCTGTTTTTT. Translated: CASSRGRGTSGSYDTGELFF.

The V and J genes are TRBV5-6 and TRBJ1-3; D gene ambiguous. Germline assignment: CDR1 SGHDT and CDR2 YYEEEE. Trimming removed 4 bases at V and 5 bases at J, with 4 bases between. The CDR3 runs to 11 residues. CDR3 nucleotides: TGTGCCAGCAGCCGCAGAAACACCATATATTTT. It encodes CASSRRNTIYF.

The CDR3 here is CASSFSGVAQPQHF. CDR3 DNA: TGTGCCAGCAGTTTTTCGGGGGTAGCTCAGCCCCAGCATTTT. The rearrangement uses TRBV27 and TRBJ1-5; a weak D match, TRBD1 (5 bases). The CDR3 covers 14 residues. Trimming took off 3 bases at V and 6 bases at J, with 12 bases between the two ends. Germline V gene data show CDR1 as MNHEY and CDR2 as SMNVEV (reference sequence).

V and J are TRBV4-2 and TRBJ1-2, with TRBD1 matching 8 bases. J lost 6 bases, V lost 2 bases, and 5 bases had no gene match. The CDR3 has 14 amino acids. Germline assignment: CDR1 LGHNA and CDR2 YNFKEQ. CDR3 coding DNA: TGTGCCAGCAGCCAATCTTCGACAGGGGATGGCTACACCTTC. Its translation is CASSQSSTGDGYTF.

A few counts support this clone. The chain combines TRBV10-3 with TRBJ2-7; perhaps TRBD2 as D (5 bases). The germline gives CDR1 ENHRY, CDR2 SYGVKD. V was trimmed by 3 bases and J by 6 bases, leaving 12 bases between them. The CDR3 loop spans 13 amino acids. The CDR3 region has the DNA TGTGCCATCAGTGAACCTCCCCGGGGCGAGCAGTACTTC. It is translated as CAISEPPRGEQYF.